This TCR beta chain is from a study of blood T cell repertoires in COVID-19 (dated by TCRdb to 2020 to 2021). Looking at the study overall: Collaborator samples came from the United States, Italy and Spain and covered acute and convalescent phases of COVID-19. The material from the prospective study consisted of cDNA or gDNA derived from T cells, B-cell-depleted T cells, or PBMCs. The dataset comprised deeply sampled blood TCRbeta repertoires from subjects exposed to, actively infected with, or recovered from COVID-19. The repertoires were released in a freely available public database intended as a resource for research on the immune response to SARS-CoV-2. The samples were drawn from the first 160 participants of the ongoing ImmuneRACE study and from over 950 subjects provided by 6 global collaborators. A de-identified subject ID, COVID-19 status, age in years and sex were almost always included in the sample metadata. Where HLA class I and class II types were available, the types were taken from metadata supplied by the sample provider, not from assay-based typing.

Samples from volunteer blood donors who had recovered from COVID-19 were contributed by a second Seattle source. Whole blood was collected in K2EDTA tubes by collaborating institutions according to the institutions' own protocols. Collaborator samples were shipped for TCRbeta analysis as frozen whole blood, isolated PBMCs, or DNA extracted from either sample type. TCRbeta CDR3 regions were amplified from genomic DNA using the immunoSEQ Assay, a bias-controlled multiplex PCR. Regarding the original processing steps: Within the assay, amplification of reference gene primers was used to estimate how many nucleated cells each sample contained. Sequence reads were collapsed and filtered to measure the absolute abundance of every unique TCRbeta CDR3 rearrangement. For each sample, productive Simpson clonality was calculated as the square root of Simpson's diversity index over productive rearrangements. Sourced from immuneACCESS, this table was stored by TCRdb with only in-frame sequences that have V and J called. A share of the clones is absent; for the studies checked, an unresolved V gene accounts for under half, and the remainder has no known explanation. The D gene and trimming were derived from the DNA, and the V and J assignments and clone size from that table. This sample is represented by under 250,000 clones; 75% to 90% of them were singletons. Around 6.5% of the sample is in the top ten clones.

Germline trimming: 3 bases from V, 3 bases from J; junction bases outside gene matches: 2. Counted from cysteine to phenylalanine, this CDR3 has 13 amino acids. Kept here is only the CDR3 DNA, which spans 39 bases and is read in frame from base 1. The germline V gene (reference sequence) sets CDR1 to DFQATT and CDR2 to SNEGSKA. General study outcomes and caveats: The quantity of clinical and demographic metadata differed by source and by participant and was supplied without curation.

In regard to this clone: Which antigen it targets is not known. There are no base qualities to consult, and no much larger clone falls within one base.

Sample: peripheral blood. The chain links TRBV20-1 with TRBJ1-2; the junction holds 9 bases that match TRBD1. This receptor was identified in a man in his 60s who had recovered from COVID-19. The DNA sequence is given as TGCAGTGCTAGTGGGGACAGGGACTATGGCTACACCTTC. It encodes CSASGDRDYGYTF.